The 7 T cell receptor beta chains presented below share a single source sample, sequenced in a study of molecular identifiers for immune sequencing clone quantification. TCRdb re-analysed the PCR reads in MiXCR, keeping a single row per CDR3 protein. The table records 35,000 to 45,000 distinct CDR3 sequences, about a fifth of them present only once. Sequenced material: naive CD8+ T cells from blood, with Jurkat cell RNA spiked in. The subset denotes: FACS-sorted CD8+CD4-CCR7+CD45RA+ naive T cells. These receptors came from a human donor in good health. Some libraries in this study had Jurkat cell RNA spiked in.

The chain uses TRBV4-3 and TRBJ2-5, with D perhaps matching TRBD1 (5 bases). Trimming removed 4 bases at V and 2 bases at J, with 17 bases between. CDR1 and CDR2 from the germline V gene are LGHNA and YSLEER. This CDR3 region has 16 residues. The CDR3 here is CASSPGMQGKQETQYF. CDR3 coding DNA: TGCGCCAGCAGCCCAGGGATGCAGGGCAAACAAGAGACCCAGTACTTC.

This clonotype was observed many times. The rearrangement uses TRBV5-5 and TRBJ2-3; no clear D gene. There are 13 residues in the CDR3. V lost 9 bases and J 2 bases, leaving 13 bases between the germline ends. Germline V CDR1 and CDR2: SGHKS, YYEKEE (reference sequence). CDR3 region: CATQLSFTDTQYF. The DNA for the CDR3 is TGTGCCACCCAGCTTTCGTTCACAGATACGCAGTATTTT.

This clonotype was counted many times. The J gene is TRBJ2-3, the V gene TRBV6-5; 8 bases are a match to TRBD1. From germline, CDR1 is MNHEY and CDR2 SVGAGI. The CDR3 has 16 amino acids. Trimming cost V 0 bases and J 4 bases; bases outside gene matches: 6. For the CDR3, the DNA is TGTGCCAGCAGTTACTCTGGACAGGGAAGGGCAGATACGCAGTATTTT. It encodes CASSYSGQGRADTQYF.

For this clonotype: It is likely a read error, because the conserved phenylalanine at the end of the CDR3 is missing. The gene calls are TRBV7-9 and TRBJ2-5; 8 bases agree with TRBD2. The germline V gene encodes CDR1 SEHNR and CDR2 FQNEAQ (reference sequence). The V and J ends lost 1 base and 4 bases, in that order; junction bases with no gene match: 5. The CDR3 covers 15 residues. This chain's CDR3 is CASSLVGLAGETQYS. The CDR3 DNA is TGTGCCAGCAGCTTAGTTGGCCTAGCGGGAGAGACCCAGTACTCC.

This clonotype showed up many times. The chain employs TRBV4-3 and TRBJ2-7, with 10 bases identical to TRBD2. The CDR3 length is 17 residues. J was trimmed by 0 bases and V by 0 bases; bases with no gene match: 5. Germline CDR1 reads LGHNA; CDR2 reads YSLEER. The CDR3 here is CASSQDWERGGSYEQYF. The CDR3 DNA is TGCGCCAGCAGCCAAGACTGGGAGCGGGGGGGCTCCTACGAGCAGTACTTC.

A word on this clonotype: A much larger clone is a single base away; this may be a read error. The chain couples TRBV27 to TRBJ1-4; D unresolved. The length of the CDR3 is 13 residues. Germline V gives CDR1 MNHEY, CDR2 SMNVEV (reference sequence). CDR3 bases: TGTGCCAGCAGTTTATCGGGCGCTGAAAAACTGTCTTTT. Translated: CASSLSGAEKLSF.

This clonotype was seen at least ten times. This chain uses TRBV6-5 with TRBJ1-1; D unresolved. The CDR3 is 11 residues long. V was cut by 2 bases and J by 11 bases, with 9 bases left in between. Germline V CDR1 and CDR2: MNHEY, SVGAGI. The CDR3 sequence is CASSYGGYAFF. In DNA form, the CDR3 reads TGTGCCAGCAGTTACGGCGGATATGCTTTCTTT.